This T cell receptor beta chain appears in the sequencing data of a study of shared clonotypes between healthy human individuals (dated by TCRdb to about 2020). Concerning the study at large: Two women and a few men aged 18 to 49 years were included in the cohort. For each donor, CD4 naive and CD4 memory were each run on three plates, CD8 naive on two plates, and CD8 memory on one plate. The study deeply sequenced blood TCR repertoires of about five healthy adults to estimate repertoire size and the extent of clonotype sharing between individuals. Different laboratories and diverse techniques were used to prepare libraries and sequence TCR repertoires, to increase sequencing depth and limit assay-specific biases. Between about 0.94 and 10 billion PBMCs per donor were obtained by leukapheresis.

Using the deep immunoSEQ assay, multiplex PCR amplified TCR CDR3 regions from genomic DNA. Genomic DNA extracted from each cell subset was distributed evenly over all wells of several immunoSEQ 96-well plates, and each plate served as one replicate. For sorted subsets, 200 to 250 ng of genomic DNA, equivalent to 30,000 or so T cell genomes, went into each replicate PCR. Purified libraries were quantified with a Qubit 3.0 fluorometer, sized on a Bioanalyzer 2100, and re-quantified with the KAPA Library Quantification kit. A separate single-read 150-cycle Illumina NextSeq 550 flow cell was used to sequence each immunoSEQ 96-well plate. The source study handled its data this way. The immunoSEQ output contained only junctional sequences without quality scores, so filtering could not match that applied to full-length reads. Sequences were annotated with PyIR, a Python wrapper for IgBLAST v1.9, and V/J genes and CDR3 were assigned using IMGT germline references. Reads were removed for weak V/J assignments (E-value above 1e-6), missing CDR3, stop codons, out-of-frame junctions, or ambiguous translated residues. A V3J clonotype was defined by an identical inferred V gene, J gene, and CDR3 amino acid sequence. To compute the percentage overlap between repertoires, the number of shared unique clonotypes was divided by the size of the smaller repertoire. Richness of each repertoire was evaluated using RTK rarefaction, the Chao1 estimator, and Recon v2.1 estimates of unobserved clonotypes. Generation probabilities were computed with OLGA for all TCRbeta clonotypes obtained by the gDNA method from several donors. Not all clones reach the TCRdb copy of this immuneACCESS table, which keeps in-frame sequences only. Checked studies attribute under half of the gap to unresolved V genes and leave the rest unexplained. Clonal size and the V and J genes are those of that table, whereas D and trimming came from the DNA. This sample gives approximately 600,000 clones in total; 95% of them show up just once. In total, the top ten clones hold about 0.11% of the sample.

About this clone itself: The specificity of this receptor is unknown. The sample holds no much larger clone one base away, and base qualities are not on file.

The CDR3, from cysteine to phenylalanine, totals 14 residues. Only the CDR3 DNA is retained, 42 bases long and in frame from the first base. CDR1 and CDR2 are read off the germline V gene as MGHDK and SYGVNS. V and J lose 6 bases and 4 bases, and a span of 15 bases separates them. Summary of the overall study and its limitations: Compared with non-shared clonotypes, the clonotypes found in all four sorted-subset donors had higher generation probabilities. Estimated clonotype richness was generally larger for naive than for memory subsets. Because the study included only a small number of donors, the genetic and exposure-history diversity represented was limited. Rarefaction of sorted-subset datasets indicated incomplete sequencing despite the large sequencing depth. Sampling was restricted to blood, and TCR repertoires in tissues likely differ from the TCR repertoires found in blood. When a few donors were compared, the shared fraction of clonotypes was about 5.4% for naive CD4, around 4% for naive CD8, 2% to 2.5% for memory CD4, and 0.35% to 0.4% for memory CD8. Based on pairwise subsampling, the degree of clonotype sharing among donors was expected to be affected by sequencing depth.

For the CD8 naive samples, CD45RO-negative cells were positively selected for CCR7, yielding a CD45RA+CCR7+ population from which TemRA cells were excluded. Healthy HIV-negative adults with no recently reported acute infections or vaccinations were included as donors. All donors were Caucasian adults living in Nashville, Tennessee, USA. Blood was collected by leukapheresis, and PBMCs were isolated by Ficoll-Histopaque density gradient centrifugation and then cryopreserved in liquid nitrogen vapor phase. Analytical flow cytometry was used to check the purity and quantity of every magnetically sorted T cell population. Genomic DNA was isolated from every sorted fraction and measured by UV absorbance on a Nanodrop 2000c.

Source material: naive CD8+ T cells sorted from blood. The cell subset or site label of this sample denotes: CD45RA+CCR7+. The chain uses TRBV25-1 and TRBJ1-2; TRBD1 is a weak D gene call, 6 bases matching. The sequence derives from a woman younger than 45 in good health. The CDR3 protein: CASRQGSEGYGYTF. The DNA reads TGTGCCAGCAGGCAGGGGAGTGAAGGCTATGGCTACACCTTC.